This record concerns one TCR beta chain sequence. The clone's antigen remains unknown. A read error is possible here, since a much larger clone lies one base away. This entry belongs to a study of T cell repertoires in cytomegalovirus infection (dated by TCRdb to the late 2010s). As for the study more broadly: The peptide stimulations were aimed at well-studied HLA-B-restricted epitopes as well as recently identified HLA-C-restricted CMV epitopes, whose presentation resists viral immunomodulation. Donor HLA type was relevant to the analysis, because carriage of CMV infection together with the matching HLA type was indicated by public TCR beta signatures. General findings and caveats noted by the study authors: Cumulative frequency of public TCR beta family members discriminated carriers of CMV infection plus the relevant HLA type in this cohort and an independent 352-donor cohort. The ex vivo response was dominated by HLA-C-restricted CMV-specific TCR beta clonotypes, and the single most frequent clonotype in two of eight donors was supplied by these HLA-C-restricted clonotypes.

V loses 2 bases of germline sequence and J loses 5 bases, and the interval between the two ends is 13 bases. Inclusive of the bounding cysteine and phenylalanine, the CDR3 is 15 residues long. Just CDR3 DNA is preserved here, 45 bases in frame from base 1. The germline V gene specifies SGHTA as CDR1 and FQGNSA as CDR2. Interpreted using the paper, the treatment or condition label stands for: in vitro stimulation with specific CMV peptide epitopes to enrich CMV-specific T cells. TCRdb records Illumina HiSeq 1500 as the sequencer. TCRdb reran the public reads through fastp at Q25 and MiXCR, keeping productive beta chains. Identical CDR3 proteins give one entry, which carries the most common genes and DNA. The sample data list about a million distinct CDR3 sequences, and around 30% of these were observed just once. The ten largest account for over 13% of the sample.

The sequences come from cultured CD8+ T cells from PBMCs, collected from culture after CMV antigen stimulation. This TCR came from a human donor in good health (CMV status not recorded). Some clones in this sample may be carry-over from other donors' samples. The sequence is built from TRBV7-2 and TRBJ2-1, with the D gene possibly TRBD1 or TRBD2, each one fitting 5 bases. In nucleotide form, the sequence is TGTGCCAGCAGCTTAATGGGGGAGAATAACAATGAGCAGTTCTTC. Its translation reads: CASSLMGENNNEQFF.